The 10 T cell receptor beta chains below come from one sample, sequenced in a study of blood T cell repertoires in COVID-19. Sequenced by immunoSEQ multiplex PCR; TCRdb stores in-frame clones only, minus some. In the table there are 150,000 to 200,000 clones, 84% of which are singletons. Sequenced sample: peripheral blood. The origin of the receptors is a woman aged 65 to 85 with COVID-19, enrolled during active disease.

The chain joins TRBV19 to TRBJ2-1; 9 nucleotides line up with TRBD2. Germline V gives CDR1 LNHDA, CDR2 SQIVND (reference sequence). Trimming took 0 bases from V and 12 from J; bases not matched to a gene: 9. This CDR3 comprises 15 residues. The CDR3 DNA reads TGTGCCAGTAGTATAGAAAGCGGGGGGCTCGCAGGGCAGTTCTTC. The encoded protein is CASSIESGGLAGQFF.

This clone has just a few counts. The V gene is TRBV11-3, the J gene TRBJ1-1; unclear D gene. The CDR3 runs to 14 residues. The ends were cut back, 4 bases at V and 2 bases at J, with 11 bases in the middle. CDR1 is SGHNT and CDR2 is YENEEA in the germline V gene. CDR3 sequence (DNA): TGTGCCAGCAGCTCGTCTAGTTTCAACACTGAAGCTTTCTTT. As protein: CASSSSSFNTEAFF.

This rearrangement joins TRBV25-1 to TRBJ1-6, with a possible D match to TRBD1 (5 bases). The CDR3 contains 16 residues. Per the germline V gene, CDR1 is MGHDK and CDR2 is SYGVNS. V was cut by 0 bases and J by 6 bases, with 12 bases left in between. CDR3 residues: CASSEYRVSFNSPLHF. CDR3 in DNA: TGTGCCAGCAGTGAATACAGGGTATCTTTTAATTCACCCCTCCACTTT.

This clone appeared once. The V gene is TRBV3-1 (or the pseudogene TRBV3-2), the J gene TRBJ2-5; 7 bases fit TRBD2. Germline V CDR1 and CDR2: LGHDT, YNNKEL (reference sequence). Trimming took 3 bases from V and 3 from J; bases not matched to a gene: 1. There are 13 residues in the CDR3. CDR3 nucleotides: TGTGCCAGCAGCCATCTAGCGGAAGAGACCCAGTACTTC. Its protein is CASSHLAEETQYF.

The chain uses TRBV19 and TRBJ2-2; 8 bases are shared with TRBD2. The germline CDR1 and CDR2 sequences are LNHDA and SQIVND (reference sequence). There are 15 residues in the CDR3. The J segment lost 4 bases and the V segment lost 5 bases, leaving 6 bases of the junction unmatched. CDR3 sequence (DNA): TGTGCCAGTAGTTCTAGACTAGCGAGCACCGGGGAGCTGTTTTTT. Amino acids: CASSSRLASTGELFF.

This clone was counted a single time. The chain links TRBV5-1 to TRBJ2-3, with 14 bases matching TRBD2. The CDR3 loop spans 16 amino acids. Germline CDR1 is SGHRS and CDR2 is YFSETQ. V lost 3 bases to trimming and J lost 6 bases; unmatched junction nucleotides: 6. CDR3 loop: CASSYGTSGSRDTQYF. DNA of the CDR3: TGCGCCAGCAGCTATGGGACTAGCGGGAGTCGCGATACGCAGTATTTT.

This CDR3 is CASSLDGSTDTQYF. For the CDR3, the DNA is TGCGCCAGCAGCTTGGACGGGAGCACAGATACGCAGTATTTT. The chain links TRBV5-1 to TRBJ2-3; D remains unclear. With 0 bases removed from V and 0 bases from J, the gap between germline ends came to 5 bases. The CDR3 is 14 residues long. Germline loops: CDR1 SGHRS, CDR2 YFSETQ.

The chain joins TRBV14 to TRBJ2-5, with D possibly TRBD1 on 5 matching bases. CDR1 is SGHDN and CDR2 is FVKESK in the germline V gene. The CDR3 spans 13 residues. Trimming pared 4 bases from V and 1 base from J, leaving 7 bases between. The CDR3 here is CASSPGIQETQYF. The CDR3 DNA follows: TGTGCCAGCAGCCCAGGGATCCAAGAGACCCAGTACTTC.

The rearrangement joins TRBV19 to TRBJ1-5; D is possibly TRBD1 (6 bases). In germline, CDR1 is LNHDA, CDR2 SQIVND (reference sequence). This CDR3 contains 16 residues. With 4 bases removed from V and 1 base from J, the gap between germline ends came to 14 bases. The DNA for the CDR3 is TGTGCCAGTAGTACAACTACGAGGGGGAGCAATCAGCCCCAGCATTTT. Residues: CASSTTTRGSNQPQHF.

The V call is TRBV14, the J call TRBJ2-1; a weak D match, TRBD1 (6 bases). This CDR3 spans 12 amino acids. Germline V gene sequence: CDR1 SGHDN, CDR2 FVKESK. Trimming took 4 bases from V and 10 from J, leaving 11 bases between them. The CDR3 nucleotides read TGTGCCAGCAGCCTTACAGGGCGCGAGCAGTTCTTC. It yields the protein CASSLTGREQFF.